This is a list of T cell receptor beta chains from one sample in a study of blood T cell repertoires in COVID-19. TCRdb's table, derived via immunoSEQ multiplex PCR, lists solely in-frame clones and lacks some. The table includes 150,000 to 200,000 clones, roughly 90% detected once. The sample consisted of peripheral blood. All receptors derive from a man aged 50-59 years with acute or convalescent COVID-19. Both conserved end residues are part of each CDR3. Fields, in order: D gene, J gene, clone size, V gene, CDR3 protein, CDR3 DNA. The D gene is left open where the match is weak. Rows may omit the clone size; those that give it use once, few, many or a size class.

- | TRBJ2-5 | - | TRBV3-1/TRBV3-2 | CASSQEGGFGTQYF | TGTGCCAGCAGCCAAGAGGGGGGTTTTGGGACCCAGTACTTC
- | TRBJ2-5 | - | TRBV6-2/TRBV6-3 | CASSPKGRYQETQYF | TGTGCCAGCAGCCCCAAGGGGCGGTACCAAGAGACCCAGTACTTC
TRBD2 | TRBJ2-1 | - | TRBV10-1 | CASSRAGVNYEQFF | TGCGCCAGCTCGCGGGCGGGAGTTAACTATGAGCAGTTCTTC
- | TRBJ2-2 | - | TRBV19 | CASISGSANTGELFF | TGTGCCAGTATCTCCGGCAGCGCGAACACCGGGGAGCTGTTTTTT
- | TRBJ2-7 | - | TRBV6-5 | CAMWGGESYEQYF | TGTGCCATGTGGGGCGGGGAATCCTACGAGCAGTACTTC
TRBD2 | TRBJ2-5 | - | TRBV6-4 | CASRKGLAVEETQYF | TGTGCCAGCAGAAAGGGACTAGCAGTCGAAGAGACCCAGTACTTC
- | TRBJ2-3 | - | TRBV4-2 | CASSQGSRLNTDTQYF | TGTGCCAGCAGCCAAGGTTCTAGACTAAACACAGATACGCAGTATTTT
TRBD2 | TRBJ2-2 | - | TRBV30 | CAWSSGSTGELFF | TGTGCCTGGAGTAGCGGGAGCACCGGGGAGCTGTTTTTT
TRBD1 | TRBJ1-6 | - | TRBV18 | CASSPDPTGSNSPLHF | TGTGCCAGCTCACCAGATCCGACAGGGTCTAATTCACCCCTCCACTTT
TRBD2 | TRBJ2-3 | few | TRBV27 | CASGTSGSSTDTQYF | TGTGCCAGCGGAACTAGCGGCTCTAGCACAGATACGCAGTATTTT
- | TRBJ2-3 | - | TRBV2 | CASSSQGSDTDTQYF | TGTGCCAGCAGCTCCCAGGGGTCAGACACAGATACGCAGTATTTT
- | TRBJ2-1 | - | TRBV11-2 | CASSSSPSGQDEQFF | TGTGCCAGCAGCTCGAGTCCAAGCGGGCAGGATGAGCAGTTCTTC
- | TRBJ1-3 | - | TRBV5-1 | CASSLAGTGNTIYF | TGCGCCAGCAGCTTGGCAGGGACTGGAAACACCATATATTTT
TRBD1 | TRBJ2-1 | once | TRBV5-8 | CASSRHRGAYNEQFF | TGTGCCAGCAGCAGACACAGGGGCGCTTACAATGAGCAGTTCTTC
TRBD2 | TRBJ2-3 | - | TRBV4-1 | CASSPRLAPDTQYF | TGCGCCAGCAGCCCGCGACTAGCTCCAGATACGCAGTATTTT
TRBD1 | TRBJ1-3 | - | TRBV5-6 | CASSSTRGLGNTIYF | TGTGCCAGCAGCTCGACCAGGGGGCTCGGAAACACCATATATTTT
TRBD2 | TRBJ2-7 | - | TRBV5-1 | CASSSTPGLAAEQYF | TGCGCCAGCAGCTCAACACCGGGACTAGCTGCCGAGCAGTACTTC
TRBD1 | TRBJ1-5 | - | TRBV3-1/TRBV3-2 | CASSQGGTGEQPQHF | TGTGCCAGCAGCCAAGGGGGGACAGGAGAGCAGCCCCAGCATTTT
TRBD2 | TRBJ2-3 | - | TRBV28 | CASSLWGGGDTDTQYF | TGTGCCAGCAGTTTATGGGGCGGGGGGGACACAGATACGCAGTATTTT
- | TRBJ1-1 | - | TRBV3-1/TRBV3-2 | CASSQDLRAPPAAFF | TGTGCCAGCAGCCAAGATCTCAGGGCTCCACCCGCGGCTTTCTTT
- | TRBJ1-1 | - | TRBV18 | CASSRSGTKNTEAFF | TGTGCCAGCTCACGGTCCGGGACAAAGAACACTGAAGCTTTCTTT
- | TRBJ1-5 | - | TRBV12-3/TRBV12-4 | CASSFGVGQPQHF | TGTGCCAGCAGTTTCGGGGTCGGTCAGCCCCAGCATTTT
TRBD1 | TRBJ2-3 | - | TRBV30 | CAWSGTGLSTDTQYF | TGTGCCTGGAGTGGGACAGGCCTAAGCACAGATACGCAGTATTTT
- | TRBJ1-6 | once | TRBV11-2 | CASSLWFSGGPGYNSPLHF | TGTGCCAGCAGCTTATGGTTTAGTGGGGGCCCAGGATATAATTCACCCCTCCACTTT
- | TRBJ2-3 | - | TRBV10-3 | CAISESERYADTQYF | TGTGCCATCAGTGAGTCGGAGAGATACGCAGATACGCAGTATTTT
TRBD1 | TRBJ1-4 | - | TRBV11-2 | CASSSTGLEKLFF | TGTGCCAGCAGTTCGACAGGGCTAGAAAAACTGTTTTTT
TRBD2 | TRBJ2-3 | - | TRBV6-1 | CASSDARTSANTDTQYF | TGTGCCAGCAGTGATGCCAGGACTAGCGCCAACACAGATACGCAGTATTTT
TRBD2 | TRBJ2-5 | - | TRBV3-1/TRBV3-2 | CASSHSSGGGAETQYF | TGTGCCAGCAGCCATTCTAGCGGGGGGGGCGCAGAGACCCAGTACTTC
- | TRBJ1-4 | - | TRBV28 | CASRNAGESGKLFF | TGTGCCAGCAGGAATGCAGGGGAATCTGGAAAACTGTTTTTT